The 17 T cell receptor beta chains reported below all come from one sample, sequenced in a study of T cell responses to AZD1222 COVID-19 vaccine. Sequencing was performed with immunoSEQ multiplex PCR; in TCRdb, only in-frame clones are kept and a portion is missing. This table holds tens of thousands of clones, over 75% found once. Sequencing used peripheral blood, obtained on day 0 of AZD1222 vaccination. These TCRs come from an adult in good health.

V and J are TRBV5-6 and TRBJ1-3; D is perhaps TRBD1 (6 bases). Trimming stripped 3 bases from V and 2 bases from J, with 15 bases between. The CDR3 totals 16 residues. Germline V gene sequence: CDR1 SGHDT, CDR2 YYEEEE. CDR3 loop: CASSSDAGQAGNTIYF. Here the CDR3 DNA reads TGTGCCAGCAGCTCTGACGCGGGACAAGCTGGAAACACCATATATTTT.

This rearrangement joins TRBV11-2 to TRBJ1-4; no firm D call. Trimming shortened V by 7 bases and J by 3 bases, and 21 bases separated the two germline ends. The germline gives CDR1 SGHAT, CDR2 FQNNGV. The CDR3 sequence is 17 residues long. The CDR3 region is CASTRRPLMGANEKLFF. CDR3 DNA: TGTGCCAGCACCCGCCGGCCCCTGATGGGAGCTAATGAAAAACTGTTTTTT.

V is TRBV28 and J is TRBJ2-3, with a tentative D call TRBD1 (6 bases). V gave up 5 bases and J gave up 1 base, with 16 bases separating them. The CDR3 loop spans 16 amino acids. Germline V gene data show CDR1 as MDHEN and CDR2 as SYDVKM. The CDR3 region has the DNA TGTGCCAGCAGTGCCCCACAGGGCCGCGGCACAGATACGCAGTATTTT. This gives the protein CASSAPQGRGTDTQYF.

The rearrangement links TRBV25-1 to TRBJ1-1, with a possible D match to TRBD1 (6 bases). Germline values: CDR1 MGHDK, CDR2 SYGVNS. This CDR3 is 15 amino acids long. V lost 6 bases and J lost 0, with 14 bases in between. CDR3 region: CASSPEGGLNTEAFF. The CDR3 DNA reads TGTGCCAGCAGCCCGGAGGGGGGGTTGAACACTGAAGCTTTCTTT.

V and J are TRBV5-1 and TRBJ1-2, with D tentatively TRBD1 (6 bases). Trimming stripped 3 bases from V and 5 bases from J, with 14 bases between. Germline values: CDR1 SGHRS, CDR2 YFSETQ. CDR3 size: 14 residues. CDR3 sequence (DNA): TGCGCCAGCAGCTCGACAGGTTTGGGGTATGGCTACACCTTC. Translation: CASSSTGLGYGYTF.

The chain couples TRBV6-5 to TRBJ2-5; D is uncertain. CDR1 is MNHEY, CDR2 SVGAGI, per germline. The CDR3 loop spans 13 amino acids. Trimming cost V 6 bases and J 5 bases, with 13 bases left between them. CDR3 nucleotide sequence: TGTGCCAGCAGGGTAGGGTTCGGGGAGACCCAGTACTTC. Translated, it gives CASRVGFGETQYF.

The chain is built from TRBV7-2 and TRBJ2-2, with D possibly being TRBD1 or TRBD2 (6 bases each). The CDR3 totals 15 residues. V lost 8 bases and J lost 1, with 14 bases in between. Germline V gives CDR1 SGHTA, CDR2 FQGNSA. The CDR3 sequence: CASFLGGLNTGELFF. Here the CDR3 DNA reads TGTGCCAGCTTCCTGGGGGGCTTGAACACCGGGGAGCTGTTTTTT.

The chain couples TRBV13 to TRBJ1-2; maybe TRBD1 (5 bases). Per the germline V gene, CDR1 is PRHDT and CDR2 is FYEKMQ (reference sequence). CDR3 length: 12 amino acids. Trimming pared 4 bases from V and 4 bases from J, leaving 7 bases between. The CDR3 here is CASSSGTYGYTF. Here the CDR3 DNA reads TGTGCCAGCAGCTCCGGGACCTATGGCTACACCTTC.

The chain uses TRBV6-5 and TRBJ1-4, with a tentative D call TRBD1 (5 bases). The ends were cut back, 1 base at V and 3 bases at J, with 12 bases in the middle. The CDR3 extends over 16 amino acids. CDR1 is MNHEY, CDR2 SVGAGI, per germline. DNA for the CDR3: TGTGCCAGCAGTTACTTAACAGGTATCCCTAATGAAAAACTGTTTTTT. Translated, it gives CASSYLTGIPNEKLFF.

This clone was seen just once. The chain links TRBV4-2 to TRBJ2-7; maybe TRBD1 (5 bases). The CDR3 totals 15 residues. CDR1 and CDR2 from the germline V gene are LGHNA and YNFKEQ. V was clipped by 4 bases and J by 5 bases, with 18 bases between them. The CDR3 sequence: CASSLQIQGRNEQYF. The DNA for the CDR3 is TGTGCCAGCAGCCTCCAAATTCAGGGCCGAAACGAGCAGTACTTC.

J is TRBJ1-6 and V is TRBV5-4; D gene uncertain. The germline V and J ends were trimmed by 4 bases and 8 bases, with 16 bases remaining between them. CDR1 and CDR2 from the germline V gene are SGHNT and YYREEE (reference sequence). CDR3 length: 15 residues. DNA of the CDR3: TGTGCCAGCAGCCCGGACGGGAGTGGGGATTCACCCCTCCACTTT. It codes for CASSPDGSGDSPLHF.

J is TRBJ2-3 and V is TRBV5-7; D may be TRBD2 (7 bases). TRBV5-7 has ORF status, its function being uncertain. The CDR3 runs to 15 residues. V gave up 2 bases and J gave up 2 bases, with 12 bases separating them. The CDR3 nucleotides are TGTGCCAGCAGCTTTGAGGGGGGGGTCACAGATACGCAGTATTTT. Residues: CASSFEGGVTDTQYF.

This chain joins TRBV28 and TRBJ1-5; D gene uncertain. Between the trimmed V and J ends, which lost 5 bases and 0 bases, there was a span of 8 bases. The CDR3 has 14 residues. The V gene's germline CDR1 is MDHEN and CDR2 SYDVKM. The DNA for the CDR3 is TGTGCCAGCAGTACAACAGATAGCAATCAGCCCCAGCATTTT. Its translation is CASSTTDSNQPQHF.

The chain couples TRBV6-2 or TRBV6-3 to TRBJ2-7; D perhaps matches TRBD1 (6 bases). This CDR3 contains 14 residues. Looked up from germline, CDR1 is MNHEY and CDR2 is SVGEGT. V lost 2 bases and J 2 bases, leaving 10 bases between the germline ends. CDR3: CASSYGQGPYEQYF. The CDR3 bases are TGTGCCAGCAGTTACGGGCAGGGGCCCTACGAGCAGTACTTC.

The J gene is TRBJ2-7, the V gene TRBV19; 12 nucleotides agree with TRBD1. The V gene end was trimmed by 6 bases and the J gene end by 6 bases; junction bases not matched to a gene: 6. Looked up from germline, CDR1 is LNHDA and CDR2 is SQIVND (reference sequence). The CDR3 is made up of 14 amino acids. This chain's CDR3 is CASRKPGQGAEQYF. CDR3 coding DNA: TGTGCCAGTAGAAAACCGGGACAGGGGGCCGAGCAGTACTTC. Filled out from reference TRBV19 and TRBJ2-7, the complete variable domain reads DGGITQSPKYLFRKEGQNVTLSCEQNLNHDAMYWYRQDPGQGLRLIYYSQIVNDFQKGDIAEGYSVSREKKESFPLTVTSAQKNPTAFYLCASRKPGQGAEQYFGPGTRLTVT.

The CDR3: CASSVLVEEAFF. CDR3 nucleotides: TGTGCCAGCAGTGTCTTAGTCGAGGAAGCTTTCTTT. The V gene is TRBV2, the J gene TRBJ1-1; no clear D gene. This CDR3 region has 12 residues. Trimming pared 4 bases from V and 8 bases from J, leaving 11 bases between. CDR1 SNHLY and CDR2 FYNNEI come from the germline V gene. The entire variable domain, with the rest obtained from reference TRBV2 and TRBJ1-1, is as follows: EPEVTQTPSHQVTQMGQEVILRCVPISNHLYFYWYRQILGQKVEFLVSFYNNEISEKSEIFDDQFSVERPDGSNFTLKIRSTKLEDSAMYFCASSVLVEEAFFGQGTRLTVV.

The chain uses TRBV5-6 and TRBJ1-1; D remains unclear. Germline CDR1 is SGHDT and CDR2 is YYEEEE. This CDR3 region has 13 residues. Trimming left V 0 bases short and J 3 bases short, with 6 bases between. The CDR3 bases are TGTGCCAGCAGCTTGGGGCAGCACACTGAAGCTTTCTTT. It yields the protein CASSLGQHTEAFF.